This T cell receptor beta chain was sequenced for a study of shared clonotypes between healthy human individuals. A remark on this clone: Its antigen is not known.

Study-level points and caveats: Researchers sampled only blood; tissue repertoires likely differ. Despite large depth, sorted-subset datasets appeared incompletely sequenced.

Repertoires were generated with immunoSEQ multiplex PCR, while TCRdb's copy carries only in-frame clones and drops some. Here the sample spans 2 million to 3 million clones, over 85% being singletons. The TCR originated in a young man in good health. Some clones in this sample may be carry-over from other donors' samples. Specimen: naive CD4+ T cells from PBMCs. Documented subset: CD45RA+ positively selected.

The CDR3 DNA reads TGTGCCCCGCGTCAGACCCAGTACTTC. Its protein product is CAPRQTQYF. The V and J genes are TRBV6-4 and TRBJ2-5; no clear D gene. CDR1 and CDR2 (germline): MRHNA, SNTAGT. The CDR3 sequence is 9 residues long. V was trimmed by 11 bases and J by 6 bases, leaving 7 bases between them.